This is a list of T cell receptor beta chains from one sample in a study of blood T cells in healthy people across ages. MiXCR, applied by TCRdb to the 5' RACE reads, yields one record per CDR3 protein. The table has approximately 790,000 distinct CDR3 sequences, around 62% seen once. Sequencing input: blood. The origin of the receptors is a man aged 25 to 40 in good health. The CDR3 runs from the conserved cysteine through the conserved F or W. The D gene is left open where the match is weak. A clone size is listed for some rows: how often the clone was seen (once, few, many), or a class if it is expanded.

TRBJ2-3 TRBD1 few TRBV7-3 CASSLNRGTGFTDTQYF TGTGCCAGCAGCTTAAACCGGGGGACAGGATTCACAGATACGCAGTATTTT
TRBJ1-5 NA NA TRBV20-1 CSATPQFNNQPQHF TGCAGTGCTACCCCACAGTTCAACAATCAGCCCCAGCATTTT
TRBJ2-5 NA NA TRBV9 CASSVAGTAQETQYF TGTGCCAGCAGCGTAGCTGGAACAGCACAAGAGACCCAGTACTTC
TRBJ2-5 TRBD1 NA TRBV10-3 CAISDLRQGGFQETQYF TGTGCCATCAGTGACTTACGACAGGGGGGGTTCCAAGAGACCCAGTACTTC
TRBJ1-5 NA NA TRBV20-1 CSARDLGSSNQPQHF TGCAGTGCTAGAGATCTCGGGTCTAGCAATCAGCCCCAGCATTTT
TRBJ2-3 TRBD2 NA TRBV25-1 CASSAGTSGYLDTQYF TGTGCCAGCAGCGCCGGGACTAGCGGGTATTTAGATACGCAGTATTTT
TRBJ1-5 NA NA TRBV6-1 CASSVEGGYSDQPQHF TGTGCCAGCAGTGTAGAGGGAGGGTATAGCGATCAGCCCCAGCATTTT
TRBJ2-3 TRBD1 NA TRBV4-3 CASSQRTGTTDTQYF TGCGCCAGCAGCCAACGGACAGGCACCACAGATACGCAGTATTTT
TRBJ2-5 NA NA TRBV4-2 CASSQGLTGPPGETQYF TGTGCCAGCAGCCAAGGGTTAACGGGACCCCCTGGGGAGACCCAGTACTTC
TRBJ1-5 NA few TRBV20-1 CSARTGPSNQPQHF TGCAGTGCTAGGACAGGACCTAGCAATCAGCCCCAGCATTTT
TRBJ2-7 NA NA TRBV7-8 CASSLADGNYEQYF TGTGCCAGCAGCTTAGCGGACGGGAACTACGAGCAGTACTTC
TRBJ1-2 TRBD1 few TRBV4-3 CASSQARQGRGGYTF TGCGCCAGCAGCCAAGCCAGACAGGGGAGGGGCGGCTACACCTTC
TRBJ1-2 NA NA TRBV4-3 CASSQDLQNYGYTF TGCGCCAGCAGCCAAGATTTACAGAACTATGGCTACACCTTC
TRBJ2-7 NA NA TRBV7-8 CASSAPRGYEQYF TGTGCCAGCAGCGCGCCCCGGGGCTACGAGCAGTACTTC
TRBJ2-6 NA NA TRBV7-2 CASSVRGANVLTF TGTGCCAGCAGCGTACGGGGGGCCAACGTCCTGACTTTC
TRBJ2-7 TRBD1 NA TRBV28 CASSIGQGASEQYF TGTGCCAGCAGTATAGGACAGGGGGCGAGCGAGCAGTACTTC
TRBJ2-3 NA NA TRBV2 CASSELAGFTDTQYF TGTGCCAGCAGTGAACTGGCGGGGTTCACAGATACGCAGTATTTT
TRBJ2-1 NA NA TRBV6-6 CASSYLERGHNEQFF TGTGCCAGCAGTTACTTGGAGAGGGGCCACAATGAGCAGTTCTTC
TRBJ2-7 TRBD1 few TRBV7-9 CASSLGLSQGDIYEQYF TGTGCCAGCAGCTTAGGTCTTAGCCAGGGGGATATCTACGAGCAGTACTTC
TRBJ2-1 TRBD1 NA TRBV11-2 CASSRDRGTQFF TGTGCCAGCAGTCGTGACAGGGGAACTCAGTTCTTC
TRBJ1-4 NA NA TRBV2 CASSETLGQSNEKLFF TGTGCCAGTAGTGAAACCCTAGGACAGAGCAATGAAAAACTGTTTTTT